This TCR beta chain was identified during a study of shared clonotypes between healthy human individuals. Study-wide results and limits: Incomplete sequencing of sorted subsets was indicated by rarefaction despite large depth.

In the authors' workflow: With immunoSEQ giving junction-only sequences and no quality scores, filtering differed. The data were produced by immunoSEQ multiplex PCR, yet TCRdb's version contains in-frame clones alone and is incomplete. That table supplies the V and J calls and clone size; D and trimming were determined from the DNA. The profile covers roughly 1,800,000 clones, with about 95% appearing a single time and roughly 1.2% taken by the ten largest. The CDR3 sequence is 13 residues long. Trimming shortened V by 5 bases and J by 3 bases, and 11 bases separated the two germline ends. Germline loops: CDR1 LNHDA, CDR2 SQIVND (reference sequence). About this clone itself: Its antigen is unidentified.

CD45RO-negative, CCR7-positively selected cells formed the naive CD8 fraction, excluding terminally differentiated effector memory CD45RA+ cells. Source material: naive CD8+ T cells sorted from blood. This receptor was obtained from a man aged 18-30 years in good health. V gene TRBV19 combines with J gene TRBJ2-7; weak D call: TRBD1 (6 bases). CDR3 protein: CASSRDIFYEQYF. The CDR3 nucleotides read TGTGCCAGTAGTCGGGACATCTTCTACGAGCAGTACTTC.